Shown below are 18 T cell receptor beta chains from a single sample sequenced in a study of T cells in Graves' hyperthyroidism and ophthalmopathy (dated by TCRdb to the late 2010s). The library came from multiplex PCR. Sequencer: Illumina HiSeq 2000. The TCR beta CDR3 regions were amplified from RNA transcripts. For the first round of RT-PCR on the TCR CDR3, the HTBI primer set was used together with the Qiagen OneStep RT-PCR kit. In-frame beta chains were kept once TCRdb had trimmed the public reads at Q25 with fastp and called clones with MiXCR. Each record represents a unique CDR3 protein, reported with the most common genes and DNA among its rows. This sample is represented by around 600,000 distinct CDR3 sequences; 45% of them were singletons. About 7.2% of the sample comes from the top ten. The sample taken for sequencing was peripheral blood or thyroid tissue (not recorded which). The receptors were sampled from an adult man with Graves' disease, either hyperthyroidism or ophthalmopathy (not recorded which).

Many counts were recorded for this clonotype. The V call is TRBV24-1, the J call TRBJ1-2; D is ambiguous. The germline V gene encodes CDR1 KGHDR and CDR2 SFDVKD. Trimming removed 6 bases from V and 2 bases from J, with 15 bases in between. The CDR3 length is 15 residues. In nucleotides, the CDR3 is TGTGCCACCAGTCTCTCGGGTTCTGAAAACTATGGCTACACCTTC. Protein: CATSLSGSENYGYTF.

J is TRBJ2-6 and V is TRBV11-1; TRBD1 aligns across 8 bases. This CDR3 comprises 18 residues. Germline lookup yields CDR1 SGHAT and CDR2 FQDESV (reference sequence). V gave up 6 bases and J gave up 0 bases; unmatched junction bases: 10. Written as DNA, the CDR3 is TGTGCCAGCAGGCCCTGCAGGGGGCCGACCTCTGGGGCCAACGTCCTGACTTTC. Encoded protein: CASRPCRGPTSGANVLTF.

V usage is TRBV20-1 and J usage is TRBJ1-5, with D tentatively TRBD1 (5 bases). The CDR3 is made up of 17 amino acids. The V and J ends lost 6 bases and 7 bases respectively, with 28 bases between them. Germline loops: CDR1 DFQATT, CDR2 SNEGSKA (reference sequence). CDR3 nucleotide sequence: TGCAGTGCCGTCCCCGGTAGGGGTGCGAGGGCGCGGCAGCCCCAGCATTTT. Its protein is CSAVPGRGARARQPQHF.

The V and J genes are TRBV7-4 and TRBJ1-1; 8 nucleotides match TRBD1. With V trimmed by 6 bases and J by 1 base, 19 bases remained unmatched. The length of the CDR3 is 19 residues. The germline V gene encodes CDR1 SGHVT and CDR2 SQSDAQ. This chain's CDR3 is CASSLSLTPGQDRNTEAFF. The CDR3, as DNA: TGTGCCAGCAGTTTATCCCTCACCCCGGGACAGGATAGGAACACTGAAGCTTTCTTT.

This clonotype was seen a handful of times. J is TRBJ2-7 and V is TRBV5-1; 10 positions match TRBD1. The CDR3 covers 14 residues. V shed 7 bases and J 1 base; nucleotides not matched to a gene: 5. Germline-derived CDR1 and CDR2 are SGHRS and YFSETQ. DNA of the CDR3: TGCGCCAGCCAACCGGGACAGGGGTCCTACGAGCAGTACTTC. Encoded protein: CASQPGQGSYEQYF.

In DNA form, the CDR3 reads TGTGCCACCAGTGATGGTGGGACTAGCGGGAGGGAGACCCAGTACTTC. Protein: CATSDGGTSGRETQYF. The chain joins TRBV24-1 to TRBJ2-5; 15 bases map to TRBD2. The CDR3 contains 16 residues. The germline CDR1 and CDR2 sequences are KGHDR and SFDVKD. V lost 3 bases and J lost 5; bases outside the gene matches: 3.

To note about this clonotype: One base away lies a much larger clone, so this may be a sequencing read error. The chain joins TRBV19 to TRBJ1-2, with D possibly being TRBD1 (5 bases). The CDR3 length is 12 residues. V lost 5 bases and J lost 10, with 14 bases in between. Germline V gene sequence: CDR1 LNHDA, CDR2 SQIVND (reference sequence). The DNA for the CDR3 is TGTGCCAGTAGTGACCGGGGCGAAACCTACACCTTC. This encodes CASSDRGETYTF.

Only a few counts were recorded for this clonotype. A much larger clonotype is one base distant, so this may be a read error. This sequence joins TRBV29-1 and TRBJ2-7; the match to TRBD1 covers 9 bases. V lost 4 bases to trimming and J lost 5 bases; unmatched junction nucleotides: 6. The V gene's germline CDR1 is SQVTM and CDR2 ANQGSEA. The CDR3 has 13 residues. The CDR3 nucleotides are TGCAGCGTTGTCGGGACAGGGTACCACGAGCAGTACTTC. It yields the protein CSVVGTGYHEQYF.

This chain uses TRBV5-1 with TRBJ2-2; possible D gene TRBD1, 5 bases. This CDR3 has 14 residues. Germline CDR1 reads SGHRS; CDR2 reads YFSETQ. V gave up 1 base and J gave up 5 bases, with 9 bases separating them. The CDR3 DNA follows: TGCGCCAGCAGCTTGTGGGGCCGAACCGGGGAGCTGTTTTTT. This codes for CASSLWGRTGELFF.

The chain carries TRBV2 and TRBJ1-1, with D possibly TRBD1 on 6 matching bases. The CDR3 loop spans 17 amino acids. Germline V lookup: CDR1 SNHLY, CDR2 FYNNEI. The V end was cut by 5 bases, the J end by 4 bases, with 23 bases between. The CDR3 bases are TGTGCCAGCAGTTCGACAGGAGGTGGTTTCGCGCGCACTGAAGCTTTCTTT. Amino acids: CASSSTGGGFARTEAFF.

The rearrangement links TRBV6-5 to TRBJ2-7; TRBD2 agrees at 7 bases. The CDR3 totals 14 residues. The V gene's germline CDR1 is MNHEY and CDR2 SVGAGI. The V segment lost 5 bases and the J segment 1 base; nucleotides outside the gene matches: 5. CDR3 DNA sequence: TGTGCCAGCAGTCCGGGGACTATGTCCTACGAGCAGTACTTC. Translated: CASSPGTMSYEQYF.

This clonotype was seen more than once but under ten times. CDR3 residues: CASSIVVAGETQYF. CDR3 coding DNA: TGTGCCAGTAGTATAGTGGTAGCGGGAGAGACCCAGTACTTC. The genes are TRBV7-9 and TRBJ2-5, with 7 bases aligning to TRBD2. Germline values: CDR1 SEHNR, CDR2 FQNEAQ (reference sequence). The junction had 11 bases not matched to a gene; V was cut back by 9 bases and J by 4 bases. The CDR3 sequence is 14 residues long.

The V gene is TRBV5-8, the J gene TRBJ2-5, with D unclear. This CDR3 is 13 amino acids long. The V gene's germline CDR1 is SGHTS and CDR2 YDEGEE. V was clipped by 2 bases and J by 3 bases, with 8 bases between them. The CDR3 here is CASSFDVKETQYF. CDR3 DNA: TGTGCCAGCAGCTTTGACGTTAAAGAGACCCAGTACTTC.

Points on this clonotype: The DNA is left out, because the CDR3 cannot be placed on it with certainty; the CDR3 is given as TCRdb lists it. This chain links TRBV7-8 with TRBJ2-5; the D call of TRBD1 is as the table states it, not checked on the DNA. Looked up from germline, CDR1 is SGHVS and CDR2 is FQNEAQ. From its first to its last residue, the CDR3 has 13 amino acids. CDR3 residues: CASSLVGTGTSRF.

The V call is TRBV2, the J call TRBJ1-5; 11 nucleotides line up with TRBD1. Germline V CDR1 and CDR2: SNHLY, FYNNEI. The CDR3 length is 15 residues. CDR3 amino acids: CARPGTGGFNQPQHF. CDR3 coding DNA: TGTGCTAGACCCGGGACAGGGGGTTTCAATCAGCCCCAGCATTTT.

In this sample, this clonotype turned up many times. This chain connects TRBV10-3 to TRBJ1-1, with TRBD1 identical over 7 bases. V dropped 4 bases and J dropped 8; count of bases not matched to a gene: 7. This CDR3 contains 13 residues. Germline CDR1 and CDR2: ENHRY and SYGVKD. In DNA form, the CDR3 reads TGTGCCATCAGTGCGGACAGGTCGGTGGAAGCTTTCTTT. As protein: CAISADRSVEAFF.

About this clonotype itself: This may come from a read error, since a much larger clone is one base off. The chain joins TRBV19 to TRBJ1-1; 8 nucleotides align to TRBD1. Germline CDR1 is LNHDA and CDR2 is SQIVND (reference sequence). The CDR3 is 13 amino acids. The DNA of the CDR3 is TGTGCCAGTAGTTATCAGGGGGCAACTGAAGCTTCCTTT. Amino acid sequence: CASSYQGATEASF.

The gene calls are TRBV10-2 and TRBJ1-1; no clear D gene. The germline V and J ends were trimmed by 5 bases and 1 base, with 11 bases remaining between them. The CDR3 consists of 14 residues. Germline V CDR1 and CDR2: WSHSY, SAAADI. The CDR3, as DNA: TGCGCCAGCAGTCGGGGTGGAGGGAACACTGAAGCTTTCTTT. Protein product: CASSRGGGNTEAFF.